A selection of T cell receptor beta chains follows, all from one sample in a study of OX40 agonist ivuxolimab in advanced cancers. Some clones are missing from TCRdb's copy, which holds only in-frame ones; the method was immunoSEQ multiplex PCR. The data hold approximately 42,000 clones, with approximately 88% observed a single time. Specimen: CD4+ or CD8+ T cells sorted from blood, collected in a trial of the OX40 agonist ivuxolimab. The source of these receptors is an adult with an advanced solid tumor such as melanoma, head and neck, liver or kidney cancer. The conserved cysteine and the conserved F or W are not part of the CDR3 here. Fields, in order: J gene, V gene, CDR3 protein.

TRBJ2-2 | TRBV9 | ASSPRGTTNTGELF
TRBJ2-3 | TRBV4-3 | ASSPPGPGPDTQY
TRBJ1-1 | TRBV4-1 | ASSQGSGRNTEAF
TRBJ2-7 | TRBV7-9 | ASSRIVGDEQY
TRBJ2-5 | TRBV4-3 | ASSQGVWETQY
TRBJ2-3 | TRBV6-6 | ASTAGQGLDTDTQY
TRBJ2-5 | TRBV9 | ASSVEGVQETQY
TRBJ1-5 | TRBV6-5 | ATRILYSNQPQH
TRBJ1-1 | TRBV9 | ASSAGQGFMNTEAF
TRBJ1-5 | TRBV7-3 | ASSLQQGYQPQH
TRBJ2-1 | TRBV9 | ASSAINNEQF
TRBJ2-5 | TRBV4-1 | ASSQVRVPDRGRETQY
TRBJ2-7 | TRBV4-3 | ASSQLPGQGAYEQY
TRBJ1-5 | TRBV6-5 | ASSDNVWQPQH
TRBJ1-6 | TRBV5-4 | ASRTGGFNSPLH
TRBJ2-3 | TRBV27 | ASSQGTATDTQY
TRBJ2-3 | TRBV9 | ASSVGGGATDTQY
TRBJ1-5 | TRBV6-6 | ASTVGAAVQPQH
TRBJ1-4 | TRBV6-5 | ASSYSGGPTNEKLF
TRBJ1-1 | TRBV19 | ASRALGPGNTEAF
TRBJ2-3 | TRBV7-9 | ASSFSGGDTDTQY
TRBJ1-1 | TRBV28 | ASSTQSLNTEAF
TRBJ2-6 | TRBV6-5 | ASSSGGSGANVLT
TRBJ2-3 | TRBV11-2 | ASSLLGGQDTQY
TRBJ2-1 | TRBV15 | ATSRDQQGNEQF
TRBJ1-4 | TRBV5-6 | ASSLALTNEKLF
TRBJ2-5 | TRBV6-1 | ASSERAGITVDETQY
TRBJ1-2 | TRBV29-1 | SVFGATGVTNYGYT
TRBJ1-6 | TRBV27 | ATRGTSSYNSPLH
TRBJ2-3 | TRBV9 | ASSVDGTDTQY
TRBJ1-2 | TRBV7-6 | ASSLSGGNYGYT
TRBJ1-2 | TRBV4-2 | ASSQLQGANYGYT
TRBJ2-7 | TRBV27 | ASSFVTVSYEQY
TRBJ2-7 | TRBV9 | ASSRAHPYEQY
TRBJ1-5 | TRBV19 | ASHGGSLRPQH
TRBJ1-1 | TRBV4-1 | ASSQAGAEAF